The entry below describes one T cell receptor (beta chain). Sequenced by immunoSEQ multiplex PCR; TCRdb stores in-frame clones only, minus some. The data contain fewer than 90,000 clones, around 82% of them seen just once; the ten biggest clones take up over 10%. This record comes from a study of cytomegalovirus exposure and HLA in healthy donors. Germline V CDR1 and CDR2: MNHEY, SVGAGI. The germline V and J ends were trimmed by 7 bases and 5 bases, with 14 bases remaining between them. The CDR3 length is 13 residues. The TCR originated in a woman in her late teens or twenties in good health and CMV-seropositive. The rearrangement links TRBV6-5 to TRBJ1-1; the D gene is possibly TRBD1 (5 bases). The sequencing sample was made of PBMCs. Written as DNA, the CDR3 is TGTGCCAGCAAATGGAGGGGTACTACTGAAGCTTTCTTT. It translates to CASKWRGTTEAFF.